This TCR beta chain was documented in a study of cytomegalovirus exposure and HLA in healthy donors. Study in general: There were about 86 million unique TCRs (from HLA-typed donors) in an early data release. Notes on the study in general: Reports indicated that the classifier achieved high specificity and sensitivity in diagnosing cytomegalovirus status. Investigators reported 150 to 200 TCR beta chains as tied to cytomegalovirus.

Among the donors, all were healthy bone marrow donors. The CDR3 is 13 amino acids. Germline assignment: CDR1 MNHEY and CDR2 SMNVEV (reference sequence). The V end lost 5 bases, the J end lost 6 bases, and 14 bases lay between the germline ends. A word on this clone: What it recognizes is unknown.

The PCR was carried out with 60 Vbeta primers and 13 Jbeta primers. The repertoire was sequenced with immunoSEQ multiplex PCR; TCRdb's copy has only in-frame clones and lacks some. This sample has approximately 130,000 clones, with around 85% found just once. Sequenced input: PBMCs. The J gene is TRBJ2-7, the V gene TRBV27; a possible D gene is TRBD1 (5 bases). This TCR came from a boy aged 5-17 years in good health and CMV-seronegative. CDR3 protein: CASSADPGLEQYF. Written as DNA, the CDR3 is TGTGCCAGCAGTGCCGACCCAGGGCTCGAGCAGTACTTC.